The T cell receptor (beta chain) under discussion was sequenced for a study of identifying expanded T cells in peripheral blood. Study-wide findings and caveats: Two-week clone count variance significantly increased as total template count grew. Over two and four weeks, about 15 and 19 clones changed, versus around 1.2 between replicates.

Produced via immunoSEQ multiplex PCR; TCRdb's table is partial and in-frame only. The sample lists under 95,000 clones; about 88% were seen once. Collection occurred without any documented infections or immune events in donors. A word on this clone: Its cognate antigen is unknown.

The sequence came from a person aged 18 to 75 in good health. The sequenced material came from blood.

In DNA form, the CDR3 reads TGTGCCAGCAGCCCTAGTCCGTACACAGATACGCAGTATTTT. Encoded protein: CASSPSPYTDTQYF. The gene calls are TRBV7-2 and TRBJ2-3; no reliable D call. This CDR3 is built from 14 residues. Germline loops: CDR1 SGHTA, CDR2 FQGNSA. The V end was cut by 5 bases, the J end by 2 bases, with 11 bases between. Filled out from reference TRBV7-2 and TRBJ2-3, the complete variable domain reads GAGVSQSPSNKVTEKGKDVELRCDPISGHTALYWYRQSLGQGLEFLIYFQGNSAPDKSGLPSDRFSAERTGGSVSTLTIQRTQQEDSAVYLCASSPSPYTDTQYFGPGTRLTVL.